Following are 12 T cell receptor beta chains from one sample sequenced in a study of tissue T cells after allogeneic stem cell transplantation. Sequenced by immunoSEQ multiplex PCR; TCRdb stores in-frame clones only, minus some. The sample includes roughly 4,800 clones, approximately 47% of them seen just once. This sample's time point: mouse harvest day 7 after allogeneic transplant. Tail vein injection delivered 10^7 T-cell-depleted bone marrow cells and 10^6 splenic CD5+ T cells. What was sequenced was gut tissue. The receptors come from a female BALB/c mouse given C57BL/6 T cells with graft-versus-host disease after an allogeneic hematopoietic cell transplant.

Notes on this clone: Gene labels here are mouse ones. The read finishes 1 residue shy of the CDR3 end, and the germline J gene is used to complete it. The chain combines TRBV3 with TRBJ2-1; 11 bases map to TRBD2. Trimming removed 6 bases from V and 6 bases from J; junction bases left unmatched: 1. CDR3 size: 13 residues. The germline CDR1 and CDR2 sequences are SNHLY and FYNGKV (reference sequence). This chain's CDR3 is CASRLGGRAEQFF. The part of the CDR3 DNA that was read is TGTGCCAGCAGACTGGGGGGGCGTGCTGAGCAGTTC.

By proportion, this clone is large (0.1 to 1%). The listed genes are named as in mouse. The sequenced fragment ends 1 residue before the CDR3 boundary, so the rest is inferred from the germline J gene. The rearrangement uses TRBV13-1 and TRBJ2-7; TRBD2 matches 13 bases. The CDR3 is made up of 15 amino acids. The J segment lost 7 bases and the V segment lost 1 base, leaving 5 bases of the junction unmatched. Germline CDR1 NSHNY, CDR2 SYGAGN. The sequenced part of the CDR3 DNA is TGTGCCAGCAGTGATCCCGGACTGGGGGGGCAGGAACAGTAC. Its protein product is CASSDPGLGGQEQY. The CDR3 as a whole reads CASSDPGLGGQEQYF.

About this clone itself: The gene names here belong to mouse. CDR3 bases read: TGTGCCAGCAGCTTAGGAGGGGACTCCGACTACACC. Its translation is CASSLGGDSDYT. The complete CDR3 protein is CASSLGGDSDYTF. V is TRBV3 and J is TRBJ1-2; possible D gene TRBD1, 5 bases. The read stops 1 residue short of the end of the CDR3; the missing end is completed from the germline J gene. This CDR3 has 13 amino acids. Germline values: CDR1 SNHLY, CDR2 FYNGKV (reference sequence). Trimming pared 1 base from V and 3 bases from J, leaving 6 bases between.

In regard to this clone: The gene symbols are mouse symbols. The CDR3 goes on 1 residue after the read ends, and that part is filled in from the germline J gene. The chain combines TRBV19 with TRBJ2-7; 12 bases are shared with TRBD2. CDR1 and CDR2 (germline): FNHDT, SITEND (reference sequence). The J segment lost 2 bases and the V segment lost 5 bases, leaving 5 bases of the junction unmatched. This CDR3 has 15 amino acids. The CDR3 loop is CASRLGLGGTYEQYF. CDR3 DNA, as far as it was read: TGTGCCAGCAGGCTCGGACTGGGGGGGACCTATGAACAGTAC.

A note on this clone: Mouse names are used for the genes. Coverage ceases 1 residue before the CDR3 finishes, and the germline J gene fills in the end. J is TRBJ2-7 and V is TRBV26, with 7 nucleotides matching TRBD2. The CDR3 runs to 14 residues. The J segment lost 3 bases and the V segment lost 4 bases, leaving 6 bases of the junction unmatched. The V gene's germline CDR1 is KGHPV and CDR2 FQNQEV (reference sequence). This CDR3 is CASSPGLPFYEQYF. Partial CDR3 DNA: TGTGCCAGCAGTCCGGGACTGCCCTTCTATGAACAGTAC.

A word on this clone: Gene names denote mouse genes. Read coverage stops 1 residue before the CDR3 terminus; the germline J gene supplies the remainder. The chain uses TRBV26 and TRBJ1-3; D remains ambiguous. The CDR3 runs 14 residues. CDR1 and CDR2 from the germline V gene are KGHPV and FQNQEV (reference sequence). The V end lost 0 bases, the J end lost 1 base, and 4 bases lay between the germline ends. The CDR3 loop reads CASSLSQSGNTLYF. Partial CDR3 DNA: TGTGCCAGCAGTCTGTCGCAATCTGGAAATACGCTCTAT.

Concerning this clone itself: Gene names refer to mouse genes. With the read ending 1 residue before the CDR3 end, the germline J gene is used to fill in that end. The V and J genes are TRBV3 and TRBJ1-1; no reliable D call. V was shortened by 1 base and J by 1 base, with 7 bases between the two germline ends. CDR3 length equals 14 residues. Germline assignment: CDR1 SNHLY and CDR2 FYNGKV (reference sequence). CDR3 DNA (partial): TGTGCCAGCAGCTTAGAACAGAGAAACACAGAAGTCTTC. Translated: CASSLEQRNTEVF. The CDR3 as a whole reads CASSLEQRNTEVFF.

This clone was picked up one time. Mouse germline and gene names are used. The read terminates 1 residue before the CDR3 end, so the remaining end is supplied by the germline J gene. The V call is TRBV4, the J call TRBJ2-5; 7 bases are shared with TRBD2. The germline V gene has CDR1 LGHDT and CDR2 YNNKQL (reference sequence). CDR3 length: 13 amino acids. V trimming: 3 bases; J trimming: 5 bases; junction bases outside the gene matches: 2. CDR3 loop: CASSYGTVDTQYF. CDR3 DNA, as far as it was read: TGTGCCAGCAGCTACGGGACTGTAGACACCCAGTAC.

This clone was detected only a few times. The gene names here belong to mouse. The CDR3 end falls 1 residue outside the read, so it is completed with the germline J gene. The V gene is TRBV26, the J gene TRBJ1-3, with 9 positions matching TRBD1. Per germline, CDR1 KGHPV and CDR2 FQNQEV (reference sequence). V was clipped by 6 bases and J by 2 bases; unmatched bases: 5. The CDR3 consists of 15 residues. The CDR3 here is CASSLTGGAGNTLYF. CDR3 DNA (partial): TGTGCCAGCAGCCTAACAGGGGGCGCTGGAAATACGCTCTAT.

Worth noting for this clone: The germline and genes are mouse ones. CDR3 DNA (partial): TGTGCCAGCAGCTCGGACTGGGGGTCAAACACCTTGTAC. Residues: CASSSDWGSNTLY. The entire CDR3 is CASSSDWGSNTLYF. The rearrangement joins TRBV3 to TRBJ2-4; 10 bases line up with TRBD2. From the germline J gene comes the end of the CDR3, since the read stops 1 residue before it. V shed 4 bases and J 5 bases; nucleotides not matched to a gene: 3. This CDR3 has 14 amino acids. In germline, CDR1 is SNHLY, CDR2 FYNGKV (reference sequence).

This clone was found a few times. Germline and genes: mouse. The read finishes 1 residue shy of the CDR3 end, and the germline J gene is used to complete it. The V and J genes are TRBV12-1 and TRBJ1-4; D gene ambiguous. The germline V gene encodes CDR1 SGHSN and CDR2 HYEKVE. V dropped 0 bases and J dropped 5 bases, with 9 bases sitting between them. The CDR3 is 14 residues long. The CDR3 spells CASSLDQTNERLFF. The sequenced part of the CDR3 DNA is TGTGCCAGCTCTCTCGATCAGACTAACGAAAGATTATTT.

This clone came up a few times. Germline and genes here are mouse. The missing CDR3 end, 1 residue past where the read stops, is filled in from the germline J gene. The V and J genes are TRBV16 and TRBJ2-7, with D possibly TRBD1 on 5 matching bases. Germline CDR1 and CDR2: SGHSA and FRNQAP. Trimming stripped 0 bases from V and 0 bases from J, with 6 bases between. The CDR3 contains 14 residues. The DNA read from the CDR3 is TGTGCAAGCAGCTTAGAAGGGGACTCCTATGAACAGTAC. Protein product: CASSLEGDSYEQY. The complete CDR3 reads CASSLEGDSYEQYF.